This T cell receptor (beta chain) was sequenced in a study of control samples from healthy donors and cancer patients. TCRdb keeps only in-frame clones here, not all; method: immunoSEQ multiplex PCR. The sample contains 150,000 to 200,000 clones, 85% to 90% of which appear only once. Comments on this clone: Its ends do not fully match the called genes, so a read error is possible.

This clonotype was obtained from a woman aged 25-40 years in good health. The sample comprised blood.

For the CDR3, the DNA is TGTGCTAGCAGCTTAGCGCGGGACAATGAGCAGTTCTTC. Its protein product is CASSLARDNEQFF. The V call is TRBV7-7, the J call TRBJ2-1; TRBD2 might be the D (5 bases). This CDR3 has 13 residues. Germline V gene sequence: CDR1 SSHAT, CDR2 FNYEAQ (reference sequence). Full variable domain (outside the CDR3, taken from reference TRBV7-7 and TRBJ2-1): GAGVSQSPRYKVTKRGQDVTLRCDPISSHATLYWYQQALGQGPEFLTYFNYEAQPDKSGLPSDRFSAERPEGSISTLTIQRTEQRDSAMYRCASSLARDNEQFFGPGTRLTVL.